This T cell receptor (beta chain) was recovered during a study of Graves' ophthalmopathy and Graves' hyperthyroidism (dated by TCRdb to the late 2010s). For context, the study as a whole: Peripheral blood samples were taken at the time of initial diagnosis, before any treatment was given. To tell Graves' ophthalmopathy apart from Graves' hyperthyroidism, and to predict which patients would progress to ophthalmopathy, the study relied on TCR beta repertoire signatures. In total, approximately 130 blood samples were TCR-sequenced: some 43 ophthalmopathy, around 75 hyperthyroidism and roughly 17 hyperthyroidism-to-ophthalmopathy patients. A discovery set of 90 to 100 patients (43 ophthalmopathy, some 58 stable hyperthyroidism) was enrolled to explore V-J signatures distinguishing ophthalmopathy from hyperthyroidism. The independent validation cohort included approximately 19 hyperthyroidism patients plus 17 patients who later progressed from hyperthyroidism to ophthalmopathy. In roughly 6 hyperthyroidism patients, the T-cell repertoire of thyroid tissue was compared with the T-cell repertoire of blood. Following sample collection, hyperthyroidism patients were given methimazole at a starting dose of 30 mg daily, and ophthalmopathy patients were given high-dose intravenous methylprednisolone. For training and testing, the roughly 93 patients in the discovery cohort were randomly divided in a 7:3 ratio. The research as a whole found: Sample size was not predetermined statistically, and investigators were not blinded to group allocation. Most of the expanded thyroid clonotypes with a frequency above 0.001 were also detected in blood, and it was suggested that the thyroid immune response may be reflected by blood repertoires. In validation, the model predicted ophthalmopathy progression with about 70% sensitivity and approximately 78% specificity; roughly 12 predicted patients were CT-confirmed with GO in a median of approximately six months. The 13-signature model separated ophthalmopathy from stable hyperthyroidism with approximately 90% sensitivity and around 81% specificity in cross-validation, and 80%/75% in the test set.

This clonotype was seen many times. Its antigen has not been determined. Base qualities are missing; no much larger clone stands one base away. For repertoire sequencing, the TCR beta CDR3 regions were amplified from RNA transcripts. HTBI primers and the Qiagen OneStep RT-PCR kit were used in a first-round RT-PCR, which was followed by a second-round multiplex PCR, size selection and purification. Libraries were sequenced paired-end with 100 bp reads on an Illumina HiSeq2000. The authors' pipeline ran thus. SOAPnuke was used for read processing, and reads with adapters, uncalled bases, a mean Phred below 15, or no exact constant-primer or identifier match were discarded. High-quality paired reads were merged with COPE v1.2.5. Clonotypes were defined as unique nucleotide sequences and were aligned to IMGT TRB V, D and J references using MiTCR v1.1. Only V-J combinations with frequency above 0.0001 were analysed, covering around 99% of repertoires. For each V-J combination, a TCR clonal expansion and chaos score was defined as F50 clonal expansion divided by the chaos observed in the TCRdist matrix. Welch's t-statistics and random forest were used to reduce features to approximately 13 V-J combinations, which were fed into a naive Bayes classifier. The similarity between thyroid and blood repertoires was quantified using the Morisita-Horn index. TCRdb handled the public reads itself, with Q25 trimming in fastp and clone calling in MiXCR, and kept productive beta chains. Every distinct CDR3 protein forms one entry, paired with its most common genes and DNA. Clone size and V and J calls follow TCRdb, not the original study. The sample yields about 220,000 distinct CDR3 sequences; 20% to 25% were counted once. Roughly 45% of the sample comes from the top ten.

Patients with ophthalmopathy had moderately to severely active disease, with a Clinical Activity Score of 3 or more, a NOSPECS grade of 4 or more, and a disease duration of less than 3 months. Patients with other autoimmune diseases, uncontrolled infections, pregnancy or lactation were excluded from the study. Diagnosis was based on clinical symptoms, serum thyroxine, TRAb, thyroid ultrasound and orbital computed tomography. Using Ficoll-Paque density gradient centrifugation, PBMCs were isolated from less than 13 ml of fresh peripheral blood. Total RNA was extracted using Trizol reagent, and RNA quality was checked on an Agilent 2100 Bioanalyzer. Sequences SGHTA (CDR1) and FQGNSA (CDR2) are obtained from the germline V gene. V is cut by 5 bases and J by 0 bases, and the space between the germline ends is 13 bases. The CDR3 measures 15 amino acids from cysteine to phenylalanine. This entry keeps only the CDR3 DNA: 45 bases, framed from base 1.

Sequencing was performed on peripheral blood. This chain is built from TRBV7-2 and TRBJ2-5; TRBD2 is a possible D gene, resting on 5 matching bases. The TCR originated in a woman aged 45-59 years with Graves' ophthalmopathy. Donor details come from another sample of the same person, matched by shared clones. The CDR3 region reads CASSHRTGNQETQYF. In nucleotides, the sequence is TGTGCCAGCAGCCATCGAACGGGGAACCAAGAGACCCAGTACTTC.